The sample holds many counts of the clone carrying this T cell receptor beta chain. Its antigen remains unknown. TCRdb's table, derived via immunoSEQ multiplex PCR, lists solely in-frame clones and lacks some. In total the sample includes around 35,000 clones, none of them seen once. The related graft donor's blood sample was taken on the day of bone marrow donation. The sample originates from a study of T cells after posttransplantation cyclophosphamide. The V segment lost 3 bases and the J segment 8 bases; nucleotides outside the gene matches: 3. The CDR3 has 12 residues. CDR1 is SGHTA, CDR2 FQGNSA, per germline. Findings and caveats of the study: Donor CD8+ memory clones often dominated recipient blood repertoires at later times. Blood and skin or GI T cell repertoires showed limited TRB overlap. Recipient CMV seropositivity and CMV reactivation strongly tracked TRB clonality.

The receptor was isolated from a woman in her forties or fifties in good health and a related stem cell transplant donor. Sequencing was done on a sample of PBMCs. V and J are TRBV7-2 and TRBJ1-1; 7 bases are shared with TRBD1. CDR3 DNA sequence: TGTGCCAGCAGCTTGGCAGGGGGGGAAGCTTTCTTT. As protein: CASSLAGGEAFF.